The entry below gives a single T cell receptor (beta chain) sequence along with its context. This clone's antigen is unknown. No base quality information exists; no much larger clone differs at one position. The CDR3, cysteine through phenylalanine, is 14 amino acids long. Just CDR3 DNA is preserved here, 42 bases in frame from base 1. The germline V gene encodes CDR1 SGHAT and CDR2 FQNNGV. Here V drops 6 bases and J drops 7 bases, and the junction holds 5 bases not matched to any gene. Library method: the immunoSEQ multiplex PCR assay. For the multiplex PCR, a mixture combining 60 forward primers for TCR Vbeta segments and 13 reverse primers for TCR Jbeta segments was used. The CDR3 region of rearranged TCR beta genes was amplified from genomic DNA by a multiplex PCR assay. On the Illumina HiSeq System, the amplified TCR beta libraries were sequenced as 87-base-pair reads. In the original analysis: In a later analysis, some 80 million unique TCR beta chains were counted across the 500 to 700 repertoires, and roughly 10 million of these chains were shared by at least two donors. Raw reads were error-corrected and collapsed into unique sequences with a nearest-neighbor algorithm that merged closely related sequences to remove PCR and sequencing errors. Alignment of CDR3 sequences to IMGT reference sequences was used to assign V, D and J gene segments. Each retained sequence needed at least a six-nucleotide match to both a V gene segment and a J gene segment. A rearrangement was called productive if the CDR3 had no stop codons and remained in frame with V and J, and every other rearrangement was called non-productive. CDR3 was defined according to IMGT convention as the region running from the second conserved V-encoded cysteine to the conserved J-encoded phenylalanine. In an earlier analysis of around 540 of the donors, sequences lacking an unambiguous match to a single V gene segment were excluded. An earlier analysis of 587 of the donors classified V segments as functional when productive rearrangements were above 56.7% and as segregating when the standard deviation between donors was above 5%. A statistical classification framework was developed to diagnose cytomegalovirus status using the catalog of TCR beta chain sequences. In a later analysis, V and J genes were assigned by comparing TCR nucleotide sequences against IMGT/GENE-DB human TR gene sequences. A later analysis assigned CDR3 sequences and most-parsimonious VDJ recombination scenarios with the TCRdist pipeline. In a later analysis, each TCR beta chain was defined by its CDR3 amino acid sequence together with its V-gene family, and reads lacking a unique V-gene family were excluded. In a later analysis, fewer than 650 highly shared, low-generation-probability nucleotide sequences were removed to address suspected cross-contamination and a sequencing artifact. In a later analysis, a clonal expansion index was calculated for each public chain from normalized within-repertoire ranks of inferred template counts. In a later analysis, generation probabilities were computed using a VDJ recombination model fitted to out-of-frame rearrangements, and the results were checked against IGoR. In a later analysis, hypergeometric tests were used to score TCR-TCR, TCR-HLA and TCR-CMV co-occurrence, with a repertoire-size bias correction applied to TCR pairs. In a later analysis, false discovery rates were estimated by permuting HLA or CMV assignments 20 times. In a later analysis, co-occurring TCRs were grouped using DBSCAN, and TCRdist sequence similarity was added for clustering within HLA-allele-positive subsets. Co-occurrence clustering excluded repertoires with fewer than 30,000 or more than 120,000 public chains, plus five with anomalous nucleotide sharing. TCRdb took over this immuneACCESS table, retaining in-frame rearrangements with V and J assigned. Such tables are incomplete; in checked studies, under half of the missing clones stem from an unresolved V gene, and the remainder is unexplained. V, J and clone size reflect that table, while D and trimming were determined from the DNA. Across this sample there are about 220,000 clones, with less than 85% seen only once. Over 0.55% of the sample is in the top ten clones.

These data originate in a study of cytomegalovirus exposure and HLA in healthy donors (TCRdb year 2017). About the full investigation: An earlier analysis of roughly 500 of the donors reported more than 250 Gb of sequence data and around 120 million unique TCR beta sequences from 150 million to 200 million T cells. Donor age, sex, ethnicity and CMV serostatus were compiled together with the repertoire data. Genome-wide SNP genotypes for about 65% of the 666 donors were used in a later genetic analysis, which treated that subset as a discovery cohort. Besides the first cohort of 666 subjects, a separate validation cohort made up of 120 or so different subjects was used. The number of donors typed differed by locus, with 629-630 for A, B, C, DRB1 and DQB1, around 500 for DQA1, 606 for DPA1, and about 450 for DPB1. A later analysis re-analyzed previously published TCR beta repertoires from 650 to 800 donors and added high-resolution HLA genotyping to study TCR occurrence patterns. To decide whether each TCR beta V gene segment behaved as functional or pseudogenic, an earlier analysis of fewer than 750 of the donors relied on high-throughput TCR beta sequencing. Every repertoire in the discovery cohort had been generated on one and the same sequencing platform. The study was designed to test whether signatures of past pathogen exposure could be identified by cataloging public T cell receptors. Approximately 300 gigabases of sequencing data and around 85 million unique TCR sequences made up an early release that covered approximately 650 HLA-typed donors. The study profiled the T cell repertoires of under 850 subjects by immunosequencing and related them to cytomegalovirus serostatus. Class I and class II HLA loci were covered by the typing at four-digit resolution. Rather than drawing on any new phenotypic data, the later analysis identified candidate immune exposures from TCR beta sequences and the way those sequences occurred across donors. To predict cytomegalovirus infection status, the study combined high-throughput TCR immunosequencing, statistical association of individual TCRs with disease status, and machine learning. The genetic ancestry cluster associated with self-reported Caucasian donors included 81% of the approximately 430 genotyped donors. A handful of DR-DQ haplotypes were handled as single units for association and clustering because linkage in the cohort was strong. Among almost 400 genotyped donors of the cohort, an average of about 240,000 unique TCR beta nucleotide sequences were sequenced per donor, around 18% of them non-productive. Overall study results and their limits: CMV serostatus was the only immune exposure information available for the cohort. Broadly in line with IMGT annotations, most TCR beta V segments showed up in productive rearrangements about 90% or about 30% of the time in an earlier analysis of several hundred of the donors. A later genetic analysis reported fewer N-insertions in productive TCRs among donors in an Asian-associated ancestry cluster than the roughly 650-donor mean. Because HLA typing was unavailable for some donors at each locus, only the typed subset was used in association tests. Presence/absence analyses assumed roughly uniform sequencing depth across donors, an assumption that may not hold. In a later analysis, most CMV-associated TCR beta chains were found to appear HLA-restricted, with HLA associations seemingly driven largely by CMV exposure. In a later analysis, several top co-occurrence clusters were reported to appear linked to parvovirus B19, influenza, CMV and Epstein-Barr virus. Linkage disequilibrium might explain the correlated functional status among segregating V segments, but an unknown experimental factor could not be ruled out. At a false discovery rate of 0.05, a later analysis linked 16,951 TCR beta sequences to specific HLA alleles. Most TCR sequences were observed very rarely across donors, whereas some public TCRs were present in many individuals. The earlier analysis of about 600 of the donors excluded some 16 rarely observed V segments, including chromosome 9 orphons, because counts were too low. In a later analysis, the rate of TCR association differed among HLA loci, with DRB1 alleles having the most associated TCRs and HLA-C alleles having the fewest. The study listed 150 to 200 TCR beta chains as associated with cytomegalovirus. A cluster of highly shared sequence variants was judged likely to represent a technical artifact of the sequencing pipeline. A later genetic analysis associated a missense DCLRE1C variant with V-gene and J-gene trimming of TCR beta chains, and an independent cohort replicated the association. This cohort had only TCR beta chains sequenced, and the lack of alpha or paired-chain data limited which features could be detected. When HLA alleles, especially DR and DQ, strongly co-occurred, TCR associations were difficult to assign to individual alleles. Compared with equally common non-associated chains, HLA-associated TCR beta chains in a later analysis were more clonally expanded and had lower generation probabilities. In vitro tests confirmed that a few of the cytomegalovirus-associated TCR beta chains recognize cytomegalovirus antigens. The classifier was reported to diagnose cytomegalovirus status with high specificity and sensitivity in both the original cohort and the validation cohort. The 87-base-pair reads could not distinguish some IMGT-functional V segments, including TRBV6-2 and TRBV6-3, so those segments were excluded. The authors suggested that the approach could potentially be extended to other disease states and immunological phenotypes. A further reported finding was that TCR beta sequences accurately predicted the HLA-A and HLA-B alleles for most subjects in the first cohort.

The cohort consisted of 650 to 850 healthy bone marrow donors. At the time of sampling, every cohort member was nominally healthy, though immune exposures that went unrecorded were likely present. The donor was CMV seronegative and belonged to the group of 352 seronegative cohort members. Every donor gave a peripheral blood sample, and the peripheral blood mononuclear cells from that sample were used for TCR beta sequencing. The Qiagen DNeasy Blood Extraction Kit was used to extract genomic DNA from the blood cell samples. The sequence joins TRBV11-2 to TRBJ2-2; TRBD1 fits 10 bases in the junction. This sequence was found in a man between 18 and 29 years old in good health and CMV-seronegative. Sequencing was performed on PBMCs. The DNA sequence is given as TGTGCCAGCAGGGGACAGGGGTTGGACGGGGAGCTGTTTTTT. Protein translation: CASRGQGLDGELFF.